This T cell receptor beta chain was found in a study of T cells in Graves' hyperthyroidism and ophthalmopathy. Stable hyperthyroidism: no ophthalmopathy progression over 18 months of follow-up. Uncontrolled infection, other autoimmune disease, pregnancy or lactation excluded patients. To note about this clonotype: The target antigen is unknown.

Regions amplified from RNA transcripts were the TCR beta CDR3 regions. The TCR CDR3 was amplified in a first-round RT-PCR using the HTBI primer set. MiXCR was run by TCRdb on the multiplex PCR reads, yielding one entry per CDR3 protein. The sample includes 300,000 to 350,000 distinct CDR3 sequences, over 11% of them seen just once. Study results and caveats: Ophthalmopathy cases were set apart from stable hyperthyroidism by a 13 V-J model. Blood also carried most thyroid clonotypes expanded above 0.001.

The clonotype comes from a woman in her 30s with Graves' hyperthyroidism. The material sequenced was blood.

DNA for the CDR3: TGCAGCGTGGGGACAGGGATTCATCAGCCCCAGCATTTT. Its protein is CSVGTGIHQPQHF. This chain links TRBV29-1 with TRBJ1-5; the match to TRBD1 covers 9 bases. With V trimmed by 6 bases and J by 5 bases, 5 bases remained unmatched. CDR1 is SQVTM and CDR2 is ANQGSEA in the germline V gene. This CDR3 contains 13 residues.